This T cell receptor (beta chain) is from a study of human T cells and chemical hapten exposure. Overall study: A 2 cm by 2 cm inner upper arm patch received 2% DPC for sensitization.

The time point is: patch test 3, about 24 weeks after DPC sensitization. Specified treatment: therapeutic diphenylcyclopropenone sensitization with weekly scalp DPC. People who gave samples had alopecia, were 18 to 70 years old, and were suitable for DPC. General observations from the study: Controls formed significantly fewer large CDR3 similarity clusters than expanded TCRs did. No alteration of TCRs above 1 in 1000 frequency was seen with DPC sensitization.

This clonotype came up many times. Its antigen is not identified. TCRdb fed the RACE reads into MiXCR, producing one record per CDR3 protein. The table has tens of thousands of distinct CDR3 sequences, around 10% seen once; the top ten hold 1.4%. The sequence was collected from a woman between 45 and 65 years old with alopecia areata. Some clones in this sample may be carry-over from other donors' samples. The source was whole blood, collected in connection with sensitization to the hapten diphenylcyclopropenone (DPC).

The CDR3 reads CASSAQGAPGNTIYF. In DNA form, the CDR3 reads TGTGCCAGCAGCGCCCAGGGGGCGCCTGGAAACACCATATATTTT. The chain recombines TRBV7-2 with TRBJ1-3, with 8 bases lining up with TRBD1. This CDR3 contains 15 residues. From germline, CDR1 is SGHTA and CDR2 FQGNSA. The ends lost 5 bases at V and 2 bases at J; junction bases unmatched: 5.